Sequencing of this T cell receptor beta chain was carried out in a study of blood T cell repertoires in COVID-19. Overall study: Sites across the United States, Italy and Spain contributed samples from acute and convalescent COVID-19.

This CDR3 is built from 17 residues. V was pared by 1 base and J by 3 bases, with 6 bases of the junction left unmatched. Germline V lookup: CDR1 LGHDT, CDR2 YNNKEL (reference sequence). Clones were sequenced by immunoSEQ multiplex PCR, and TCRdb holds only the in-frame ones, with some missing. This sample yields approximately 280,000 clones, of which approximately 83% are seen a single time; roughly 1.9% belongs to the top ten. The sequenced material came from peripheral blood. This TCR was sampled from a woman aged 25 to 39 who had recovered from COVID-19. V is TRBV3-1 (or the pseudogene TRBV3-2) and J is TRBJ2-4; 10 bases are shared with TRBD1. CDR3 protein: CASSQGDRGLIKNIQYF. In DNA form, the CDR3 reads TGTGCCAGCAGCCAAGGGGACAGGGGCCTAATCAAAAACATTCAGTACTTC.